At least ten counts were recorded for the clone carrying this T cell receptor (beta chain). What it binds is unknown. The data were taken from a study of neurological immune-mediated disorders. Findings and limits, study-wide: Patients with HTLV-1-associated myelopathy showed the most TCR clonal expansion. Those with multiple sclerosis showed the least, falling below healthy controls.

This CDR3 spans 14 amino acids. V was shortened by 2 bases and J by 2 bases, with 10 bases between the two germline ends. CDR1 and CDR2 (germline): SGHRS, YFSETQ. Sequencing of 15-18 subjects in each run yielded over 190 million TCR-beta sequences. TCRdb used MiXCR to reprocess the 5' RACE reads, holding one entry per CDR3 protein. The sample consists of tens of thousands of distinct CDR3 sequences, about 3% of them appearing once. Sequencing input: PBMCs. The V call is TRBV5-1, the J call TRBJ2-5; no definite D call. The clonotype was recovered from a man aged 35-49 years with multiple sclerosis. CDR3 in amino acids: CASSLREIQETQYF. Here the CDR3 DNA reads TGCGCCAGCAGCTTACGAGAAATTCAAGAGACCCAGTACTTC. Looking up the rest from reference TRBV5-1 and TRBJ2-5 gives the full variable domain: KAGVTQTPRYLIKTRGQQVTLSCSPISGHRSVSWYQQTPGQGLQFLFEYFSETQRNKGNFPGRFSGRQFSNSRSEMNVSTLELGDSALYLCASSLREIQETQYFGPGTRLLVL.